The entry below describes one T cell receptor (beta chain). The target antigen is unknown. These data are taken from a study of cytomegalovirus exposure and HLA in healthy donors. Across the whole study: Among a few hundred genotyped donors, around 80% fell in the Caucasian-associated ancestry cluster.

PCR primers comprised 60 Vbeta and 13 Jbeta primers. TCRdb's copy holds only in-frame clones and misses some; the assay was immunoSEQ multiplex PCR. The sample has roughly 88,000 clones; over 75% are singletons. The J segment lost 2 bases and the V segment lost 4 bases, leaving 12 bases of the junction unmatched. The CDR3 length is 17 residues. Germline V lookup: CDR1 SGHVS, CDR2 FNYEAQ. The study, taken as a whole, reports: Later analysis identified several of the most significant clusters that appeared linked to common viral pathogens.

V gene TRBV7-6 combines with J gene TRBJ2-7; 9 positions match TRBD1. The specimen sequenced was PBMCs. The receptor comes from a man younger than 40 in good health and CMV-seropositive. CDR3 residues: CASSSYTGTGKAYEQYF. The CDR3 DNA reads TGTGCCAGCAGCTCATACACCGGGACAGGGAAGGCCTACGAGCAGTACTTC. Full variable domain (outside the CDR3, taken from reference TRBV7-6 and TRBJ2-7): GAGVSQSPRYKVTKRGQDVALRCDPISGHVSLYWYRQALGQGPEFLTYFNYEAQQDKSGLPNDRFSAERPEGSISTLTIQRTEQRDSAMYRCASSSYTGTGKAYEQYFGPGTRLTVT.